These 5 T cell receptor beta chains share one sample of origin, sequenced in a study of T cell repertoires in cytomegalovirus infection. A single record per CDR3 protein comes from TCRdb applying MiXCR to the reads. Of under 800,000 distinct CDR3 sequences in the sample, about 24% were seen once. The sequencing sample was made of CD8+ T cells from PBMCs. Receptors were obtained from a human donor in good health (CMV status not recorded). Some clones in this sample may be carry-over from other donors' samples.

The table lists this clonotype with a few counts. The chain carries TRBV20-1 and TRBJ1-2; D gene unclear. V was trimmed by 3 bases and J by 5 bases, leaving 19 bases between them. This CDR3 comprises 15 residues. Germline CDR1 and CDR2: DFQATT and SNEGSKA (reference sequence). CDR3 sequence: CSARPLTAPWYGYTF. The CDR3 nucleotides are TGCAGTGCTAGGCCCCTTACGGCTCCCTGGTATGGCTACACCTTC.

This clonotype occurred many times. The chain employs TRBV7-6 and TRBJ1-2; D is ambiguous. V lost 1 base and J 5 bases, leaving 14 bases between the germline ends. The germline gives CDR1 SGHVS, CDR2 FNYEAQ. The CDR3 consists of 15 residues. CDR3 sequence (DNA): TGTGCCAGCAGCTTAGGGGCAGGCTCACATTATGGCTACACCTTC. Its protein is CASSLGAGSHYGYTF.

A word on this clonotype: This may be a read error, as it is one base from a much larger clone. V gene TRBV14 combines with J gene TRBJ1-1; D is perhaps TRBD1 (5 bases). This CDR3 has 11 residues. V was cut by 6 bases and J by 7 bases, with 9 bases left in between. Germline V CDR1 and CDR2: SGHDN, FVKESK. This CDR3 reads CASRHQGEAFF. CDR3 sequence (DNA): TGTGCCAGCAGGCACCAGGGTGAAGCTTTCTTT.

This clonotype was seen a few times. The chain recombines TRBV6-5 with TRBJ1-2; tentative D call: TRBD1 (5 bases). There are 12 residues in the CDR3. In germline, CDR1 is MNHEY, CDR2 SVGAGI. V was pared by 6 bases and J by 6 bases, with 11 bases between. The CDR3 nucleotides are TGTGCCAGCAGGCGAGGGGCGAATGGCTACACCTTC. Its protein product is CASRRGANGYTF.

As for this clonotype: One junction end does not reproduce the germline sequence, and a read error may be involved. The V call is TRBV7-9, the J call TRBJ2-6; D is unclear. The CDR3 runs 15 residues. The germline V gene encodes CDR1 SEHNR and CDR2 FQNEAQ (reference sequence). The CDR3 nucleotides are TGTGCCAGCAGCCCACGCCGCTCTGGGGTCAACGTCCTGACTTTC. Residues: CASSPRRSGVNVLTF.